The present entry profiles one T cell receptor beta chain with its context. The source of the sample is a study of T cells in Graves' hyperthyroidism and ophthalmopathy. The investigators amplified TCR beta CDR3 regions from RNA transcripts. Primed by the HTBI set, a first-round RT-PCR was run on the TCR CDR3. TCRdb used MiXCR to reprocess the multiplex PCR reads, holding one entry per CDR3 protein. The sample holds around 290,000 distinct CDR3 sequences; over 15% are singletons and the top ten take around 57%. The clonotype comes from a woman aged 60-70 years with Graves' ophthalmopathy. The sequencing sample was made of blood.

The CDR3 region is CASRAGGAGNIQYF. As DNA, the CDR3 is TGTGCCAGCAGAGCCGGTGGGGCGGGAAACATTCAGTACTTC. The J gene is TRBJ2-4, the V gene TRBV28, with D perhaps given as TRBD1 or TRBD2 (5 bases each). Trimming pared 6 bases from V and 6 bases from J, leaving 15 bases between. From germline, CDR1 is MDHEN and CDR2 SYDVKM. The CDR3 sequence is 14 residues long.